This passage covers 31 T cell receptor beta chains from one sample sequenced in a study of blood T cell repertoires in COVID-19. The protocol was immunoSEQ multiplex PCR, while the TCRdb copy is restricted to in-frame clones and leaves out a portion. The data contain roughly 250,000 clones, approximately 86% of them seen just once; the ten biggest clones take up 3.3%. Source material: PBMCs or T cells enriched from blood (not recorded which). These receptors were obtained from a woman in her thirties or forties with acute COVID-19.

This rearrangement joins TRBV19 to TRBJ1-6, with 8 positions matching TRBD1. V shed 7 bases, J shed 0 bases, and the junction held 2 bases outside the gene matches. The CDR3 sequence is 15 residues long. Per the germline V gene, CDR1 is LNHDA and CDR2 is SQIVND (reference sequence). The CDR3 loop reads CASNTGGSYNSPLHF. DNA for the CDR3: TGTGCCAGTAATACAGGGGGCTCCTATAATTCACCCCTCCACTTT.

The V gene is TRBV5-4, the J gene TRBJ2-3; TRBD2 agrees at 13 bases. Per germline, CDR1 SGHNT and CDR2 YYREEE (reference sequence). V trimming: 4 bases; J trimming: 6 bases; junction bases outside the gene matches: 8. The length of the CDR3 is 16 residues. The CDR3 loop reads CASSAGLAGAGDTQYF. As DNA, the CDR3 is TGTGCCAGCAGCGCCGGACTAGCGGGAGCAGGGGATACGCAGTATTTT.

The chain uses TRBV11-2 and TRBJ2-5; TRBD2 agrees at 7 bases. Germline CDR1 reads SGHAT; CDR2 reads FQNNGV. With 2 bases clipped from V and 4 bases from J, the junction kept 1 base outside the gene matches. The length of the CDR3 is 13 residues. The CDR3 loop reads CASSLSGGETQYF. CDR3 coding DNA: TGTGCCAGCAGCTTATCGGGGGGAGAGACCCAGTACTTC.

The genes are TRBV28 and TRBJ2-1; 9 nucleotides align to TRBD1. The CDR3 spans 14 residues. Germline CDR1 reads MDHEN; CDR2 reads SYDVKM. Germline trimming cut 6 bases from V and 8 bases from J; bases unmatched to any gene: 8. The CDR3 DNA is TGTGCCAGCAGGGATGGGACAGGGTATCATGAGCAGTTCTTC. Translation gives CASRDGTGYHEQFF.

V and J are TRBV2 and TRBJ2-1; 7 bases align to TRBD2. Trimming took 6 bases from V and 5 from J; bases not matched to a gene: 7. The CDR3 extends over 14 amino acids. Germline lookup yields CDR1 SNHLY and CDR2 FYNNEI. CDR3 sequence (DNA): TGTGCCAGCAGCCTAGCGGAGGTTGACAATGAGCAGTTCTTC. Its translation: CASSLAEVDNEQFF.

The chain combines TRBV24-1 with TRBJ2-5; 13 nucleotides align to TRBD2. The CDR3 has 19 residues. Losses at the gene ends were 2 bases for V and 4 bases for J; bases not matched to a gene: 12. Germline V gene lookup returns CDR1 KGHDR and CDR2 SFDVKD. The CDR3, as DNA: TGTGCCACCAGTGATTCTAGACTAGCGGGAGGCCCGAACCGAGAGACCCAGTACTTC. Its translation is CATSDSRLAGGPNRETQYF.

This CDR3 reads CASSTVAGGANVLTF. The CDR3 region has the DNA TGTGCCAGTAGTACCGTGGCGGGAGGGGCCAACGTCCTGACTTTC. The chain joins TRBV19 to TRBJ2-6; TRBD2 is a possible D gene (6 bases). Germline loops: CDR1 LNHDA, CDR2 SQIVND (reference sequence). CDR3 length: 15 residues. Trimming removed 4 bases from V and 4 bases from J, with 11 bases in between.

The rearrangement uses TRBV4-2 and TRBJ1-4, with a possible D match to TRBD1 (6 bases). Trimming stripped 2 bases from V and 6 bases from J, with 25 bases between. The germline CDR1 and CDR2 sequences are LGHNA and YNFKEQ. The CDR3 length is 19 residues. CDR3 region: CASSQNGQLQQGRDEKLFF. CDR3 nucleotides: TGTGCCAGCAGCCAAAACGGCCAACTACAACAGGGTCGGGATGAAAAACTGTTTTTT.

This chain uses TRBV25-1 with TRBJ1-2; D gene unclear. The length of the CDR3 is 13 residues. V was pared by 4 bases and J by 2 bases, with 8 bases between. Germline CDR1 and CDR2: MGHDK and SYGVNS. The CDR3 DNA is TGTGCCAGCAGTGCGGGAGAAAACTATGGCTACACCTTC. Residues: CASSAGENYGYTF.

This sequence joins TRBV5-1 and TRBJ2-3; 7 nucleotides line up with TRBD2. Looked up from germline, CDR1 is SGHRS and CDR2 is YFSETQ. V shed 3 bases and J 1 base; nucleotides not matched to a gene: 8. CDR3 length: 16 residues. The chain's CDR3 is CASSSYGGSGTDTQYF. CDR3 sequence (DNA): TGCGCCAGCAGCTCCTACGGGGGGAGTGGCACAGATACGCAGTATTTT.

The rearrangement links TRBV11-1 to TRBJ2-3; 7 positions match TRBD2. The CDR3 is made up of 15 amino acids. Germline-derived CDR1 and CDR2 are SGHAT and FQDESV (reference sequence). V was clipped by 4 bases and J by 0 bases; unmatched bases: 4. CDR3 residues: CASSYLAESTDTQYF. CDR3 DNA: TGTGCCAGCAGCTACCTAGCGGAAAGCACAGATACGCAGTATTTT.

The rearrangement uses TRBV12-5 and TRBJ2-2, with 11 positions matching TRBD1. The CDR3 has 16 residues. Germline V gene sequence: CDR1 LGHNT, CDR2 FRNRAP. J lost 3 bases, V lost 4 bases, and 4 bases had no gene match. This CDR3 reads CASGSGQGVDTGELFF. DNA of the CDR3: TGTGCTAGTGGTTCGGGACAGGGGGTAGACACCGGGGAGCTGTTTTTT.

This clone has just one count. This chain links TRBV29-1 with TRBJ2-2; 7 bases are shared with TRBD2. V shed 6 bases and J 1 base; nucleotides not matched to a gene: 8. The V gene's germline CDR1 is SQVTM and CDR2 ANQGSEA. This CDR3 has 15 residues. CDR3 sequence (DNA): TGCAGCGTGAAGCCGGCGGGAGAGAACACCGGGGAGCTGTTTTTT. Translated: CSVKPAGENTGELFF.

The V call is TRBV19, the J call TRBJ2-1; D may be TRBD2 (5 bases). V shed 5 bases and J shed 6 bases, with 8 bases lying between them. The CDR3 loop spans 12 amino acids. Looked up from germline, CDR1 is LNHDA and CDR2 is SQIVND (reference sequence). CDR3 loop: CASSVLGNEQFF. CDR3 bases: TGTGCCAGTAGTGTACTAGGCAATGAGCAGTTCTTC.

The J gene is TRBJ1-1, the V gene TRBV13, with D possibly being TRBD1 (5 bases). Per the germline V gene, CDR1 is PRHDT and CDR2 is FYEKMQ (reference sequence). This CDR3 is 13 amino acids long. With 3 bases removed from V and 1 base from J, the gap between germline ends came to 6 bases. Written as DNA, the CDR3 is TGTGCCAGCAGCTTCGGACAGAACACTGAAGCTTTCTTT. This codes for CASSFGQNTEAFF.

The chain combines TRBV5-1 with TRBJ2-3; the D gene is possibly TRBD2 (5 bases). The CDR3 is 16 amino acids. Trimming pared 4 bases from V and 9 bases from J, leaving 24 bases between. Germline-derived CDR1 and CDR2 are SGHRS and YFSETQ. The CDR3 bases are TGCGCCAGCAGCGCAACGGGGAACCAACCCCAGATAACGCAGTATTTT. Its translation: CASSATGNQPQITQYF.

This chain joins TRBV4-1 and TRBJ2-1, with D uncertain. V was trimmed by 2 bases and J by 9 bases, leaving 11 bases between them. The germline V gene encodes CDR1 MGHRA and CDR2 YSYEKL. The CDR3 is 13 amino acids. The CDR3 DNA reads as TGCGCCAGCAGCCAAAAGTATTTTAGTGAGCAGTTCTTC. Translated: CASSQKYFSEQFF.

The chain joins TRBV7-9 to TRBJ2-2; TRBD2 agrees at 13 bases. V gave up 4 bases and J gave up 4 bases; unmatched junction bases: 3. The CDR3 runs 16 residues. The germline V gene encodes CDR1 SEHNR and CDR2 FQNEAQ (reference sequence). The CDR3 here is CASSSLAGGPTGELFF. The CDR3 region has the DNA TGTGCCAGCAGCTCACTAGCGGGAGGGCCCACCGGGGAGCTGTTTTTT.

This clone was counted once. The rearrangement uses TRBV3-1 (or the pseudogene TRBV3-2) and TRBJ2-7; 10 positions match TRBD1. Germline trimming cut 0 bases from V and 1 base from J; bases unmatched to any gene: 3. The CDR3 length is 16 residues. The germline CDR1 and CDR2 sequences are LGHDT and YNNKEL (reference sequence). The DNA for the CDR3 is TGTGCCAGCAGCCAAGACTGGACAGGGGGTTCCTACGAGCAGTACTTC. Encoded protein: CASSQDWTGGSYEQYF.

For this clone: In the same sample, other DNA sequences code for this CDR3. The chain links TRBV2 to TRBJ2-7; 10 positions agree with TRBD2. This CDR3 has 15 residues. CDR1 is SNHLY and CDR2 is FYNNEI in the germline V gene. V dropped 2 bases and J dropped 4; count of bases not matched to a gene: 5. Here the CDR3 DNA reads TGTGCCAGCAGTGAATTGGCTAGCGGGAGTTACGAGCAGTACTTC. Translated, it gives CASSELASGSYEQYF.

This chain links TRBV2 with TRBJ2-7, with TRBD2 matching 14 bases. J was trimmed by 2 bases and V by 3 bases; bases with no gene match: 3. Per the germline V gene, CDR1 is SNHLY and CDR2 is FYNNEI. The CDR3 is made up of 16 amino acids. CDR3 residues: CASSDLGLAGAYEQYF. The CDR3 coding sequence is TGTGCCAGCAGTGATTTGGGACTAGCGGGAGCCTACGAGCAGTACTTC.

The table lists this clone with a count of one. The genes are TRBV11-2 and TRBJ1-1, with TRBD1 identical over 12 bases. CDR1 and CDR2 from the germline V gene are SGHAT and FQNNGV. V shed 1 base, J shed 8 bases, and the junction held 14 bases outside the gene matches. The CDR3 is made up of 18 amino acids. The CDR3: CASSLGWGQGAFVMEAFF. In DNA form, the CDR3 reads TGTGCCAGCAGCTTAGGTTGGGGACAGGGGGCATTTGTGATGGAAGCTTTCTTT.

This clone was observed a handful of times. DNA of the CDR3: TGTGCCAGCGCGAGGGAGAGGGATGAAAAACTGTTTTTT. Its protein product is CASARERDEKLFF. The chain has TRBV6-5 and TRBJ1-4, with D hard to call. The CDR3 has 13 residues. The V gene's germline CDR1 is MNHEY and CDR2 SVGAGI. With 8 bases removed from V and 6 bases from J, the gap between germline ends came to 13 bases.

This chain joins TRBV13 and TRBJ2-1; the match to TRBD2 covers 7 bases. Germline lookup yields CDR1 PRHDT and CDR2 FYEKMQ (reference sequence). The CDR3 extends over 17 amino acids. With 4 bases clipped from V and 7 bases from J, the junction kept 16 bases outside the gene matches. The DNA of the CDR3 is TGTGCCAGCAGCTCACTCGGTAGCGGGCGTTTGGGGAATGAGCAGTTCTTC. Translation gives CASSSLGSGRLGNEQFF.

The V call is TRBV29-1, the J call TRBJ2-3; D possibly corresponds to TRBD1 (5 bases). V was clipped by 3 bases and J by 4 bases, with 5 bases between them. Looked up from germline, CDR1 is SQVTM and CDR2 is ANQGSEA. CDR3 length equals 11 residues. CDR3 sequence: CSVEGPDTQYF. The CDR3 bases are TGCAGCGTTGAGGGGCCAGATACGCAGTATTTT.

J is TRBJ1-1 and V is TRBV9, with TRBD1 identical over 7 bases. Trimming removed 5 bases from V and 4 bases from J; junction bases left unmatched: 2. The CDR3 is made up of 12 amino acids. Per germline, CDR1 SGDLS and CDR2 YYNGEE. CDR3 DNA: TGTGCCAGCAGTTCAGGGGGCACTGAAGCTTTCTTT. Translating gives CASSSGGTEAFF.

The gene calls are TRBV2 and TRBJ1-2, with 9 bases identical to TRBD1. J gave up 4 bases and V 5 bases, and 5 bases lay outside the gene matches. The CDR3 length is 14 residues. Germline V lookup: CDR1 SNHLY, CDR2 FYNNEI. Written as DNA, the CDR3 is TGTGCCAGCAGTAAGGACAGGGGACGCTATGGCTACACCTTC. Encoded protein: CASSKDRGRYGYTF. Full variable domain (outside the CDR3, taken from reference TRBV2 and TRBJ1-2): EPEVTQTPSHQVTQMGQEVILRCVPISNHLYFYWYRQILGQKVEFLVSFYNNEISEKSEIFDDQFSVERPDGSNFTLKIRSTKLEDSAMYFCASSKDRGRYGYTFGSGTRLTVV.

This chain links TRBV9 with TRBJ2-3, with 8 bases that match TRBD2. V dropped 0 bases and J dropped 2; count of bases not matched to a gene: 11. CDR3 length: 18 residues. Germline V gene lookup returns CDR1 SGDLS and CDR2 YYNGEE. The CDR3 coding sequence is TGTGCCAGCAGCGTAGCATCTGGACTAGCCCCCCCCACAGATACGCAGTATTTT. Residues: CASSVASGLAPPTDTQYF.

The chain uses TRBV24-1 and TRBJ2-1; TRBD2 aligns across 7 bases. This CDR3 is 15 amino acids long. CDR1 KGHDR and CDR2 SFDVKD come from the germline V gene. After removal of 4 bases from V and 0 bases from J, the junction contained 2 bases not matched to a gene. The CDR3 loop reads CATSELAVSYNEQFF. The CDR3 coding sequence is TGTGCCACCAGTGAGCTAGCGGTCTCCTACAATGAGCAGTTCTTC.

This clone was found a few times. CDR3 sequence: CASSVTGFGEQYF. The CDR3 nucleotides read TGTGCCAGCAGCGTTACAGGGTTCGGAGAGCAGTACTTC. This chain links TRBV11-3 with TRBJ2-7, with a tentative D call TRBD1 (6 bases). The CDR3 sequence is 13 residues long. Germline loops: CDR1 SGHNT, CDR2 YENEEA. The V and J ends lost 5 bases and 7 bases respectively, with 15 bases between them.

The chain recombines TRBV4-1 with TRBJ2-1, with 7 bases lining up with TRBD2. Per germline, CDR1 MGHRA and CDR2 YSYEKL. V dropped 5 bases and J dropped 8; count of bases not matched to a gene: 12. The CDR3 is made up of 15 amino acids. The CDR3 bases are TGCGCCAGCAGCTCACCGGGACTACACAACTATGAGCAGTTCTTC. Protein: CASSSPGLHNYEQFF.